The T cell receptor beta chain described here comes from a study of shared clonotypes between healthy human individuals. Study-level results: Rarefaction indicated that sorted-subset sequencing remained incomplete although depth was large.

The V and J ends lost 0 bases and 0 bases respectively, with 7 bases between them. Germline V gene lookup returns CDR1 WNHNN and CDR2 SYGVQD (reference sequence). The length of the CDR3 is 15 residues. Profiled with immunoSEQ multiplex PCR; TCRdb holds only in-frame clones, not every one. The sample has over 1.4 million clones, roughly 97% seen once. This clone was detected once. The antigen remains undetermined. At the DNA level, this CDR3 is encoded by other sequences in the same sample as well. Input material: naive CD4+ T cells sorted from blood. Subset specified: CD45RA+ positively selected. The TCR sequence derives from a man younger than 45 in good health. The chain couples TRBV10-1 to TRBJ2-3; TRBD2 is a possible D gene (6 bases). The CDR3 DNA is TGCGCCAGCAGTGAGTCCGGGGGAAGCACAGATACGCAGTATTTT. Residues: CASSESGGSTDTQYF.